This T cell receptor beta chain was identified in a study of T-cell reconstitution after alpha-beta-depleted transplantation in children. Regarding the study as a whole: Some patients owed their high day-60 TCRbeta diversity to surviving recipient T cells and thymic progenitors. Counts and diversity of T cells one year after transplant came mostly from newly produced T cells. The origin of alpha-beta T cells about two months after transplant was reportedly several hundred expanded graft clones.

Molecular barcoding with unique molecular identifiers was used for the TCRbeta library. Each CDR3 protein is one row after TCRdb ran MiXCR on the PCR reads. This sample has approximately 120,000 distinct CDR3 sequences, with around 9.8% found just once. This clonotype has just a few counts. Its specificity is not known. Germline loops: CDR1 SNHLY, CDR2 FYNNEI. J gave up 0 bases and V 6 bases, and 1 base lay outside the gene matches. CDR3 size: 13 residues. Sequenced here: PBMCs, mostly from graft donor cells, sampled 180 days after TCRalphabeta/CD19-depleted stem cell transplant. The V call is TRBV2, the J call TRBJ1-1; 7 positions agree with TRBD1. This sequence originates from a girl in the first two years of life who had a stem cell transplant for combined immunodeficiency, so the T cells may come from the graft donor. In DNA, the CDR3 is TGTGCCAGCAGGGGACAGATGAACACTGAAGCTTTCTTT. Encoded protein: CASRGQMNTEAFF.